The 15 T cell receptor beta chains given below trace back to one sample, sequenced in a study of cytomegalovirus exposure and HLA in healthy donors. Use of 60 Vbeta and 13 Jbeta primers characterized the PCR. Data came from immunoSEQ multiplex PCR; TCRdb stores just in-frame clones and leaves some out. The sample shows roughly 80,000 clones, 65% to 85% of them seen only once. The sample comprised PBMCs. These receptors were collected from a man in his 60s in good health and CMV-seropositive.

The chain carries TRBV6-1 and TRBJ2-5, with D perhaps matching TRBD1 (6 bases). V shed 6 bases and J shed 0 bases, with 14 bases lying between them. The CDR3 covers 15 residues. Germline CDR1 is MNHNS and CDR2 is SASEGT. The CDR3 protein is CASRQGQSNQETQYF. In DNA form, the CDR3 reads TGTGCCAGCAGGCAGGGGCAGTCAAACCAAGAGACCCAGTACTTC.

This chain links TRBV27 with TRBJ2-3, with D perhaps TRBD2 (5 bases). This CDR3 is built from 16 residues. Germline lookup yields CDR1 MNHEY and CDR2 SMNVEV (reference sequence). Trimming shortened V by 6 bases and J by 1 base, and 17 bases separated the two germline ends. The CDR3 DNA reads TGTGCCAGCAGGCGCGGGCGCTACTCGGGCACAGATACGCAGTATTTT. Its translation is CASRRGRYSGTDTQYF.

In regard to this clone: Other DNA sequences in the same sample also yield this CDR3. This rearrangement joins TRBV28 to TRBJ2-7, with D possibly TRBD2 on 5 matching bases. Germline V gives CDR1 MDHEN, CDR2 SYDVKM. V was shortened by 2 bases and J by 0 bases, with 8 bases between the two germline ends. The CDR3 runs 14 residues. CDR3 sequence: CASSLRGYSYEQYF. The CDR3 nucleotides are TGTGCCAGCAGTTTAAGAGGGTACTCCTACGAGCAGTACTTC.

V and J are TRBV15 and TRBJ2-5; 8 bases line up with TRBD2. The junction had 8 bases not matched to a gene; V was cut back by 4 bases and J by 4 bases. The CDR3 has 15 residues. Germline loops: CDR1 LNHNV, CDR2 YYDKDF (reference sequence). This chain's CDR3 is CATSKRQAGGETQYF. CDR3 bases: TGTGCCACCAGCAAAAGGCAGGCGGGGGGAGAGACCCAGTACTTC.

The chain recombines TRBV2 with TRBJ2-3; TRBD1 is a possible D gene (5 bases). From germline, CDR1 is SNHLY and CDR2 FYNNEI. This CDR3 is built from 14 residues. V dropped 2 bases and J dropped 3 bases, with 9 bases sitting between them. The CDR3 region has the DNA TGTGCCAGCAGTGAAAAGCAGGGAACAGATACGCAGTATTTT. As protein: CASSEKQGTDTQYF.

This clone was seen a handful of times. The gene calls are TRBV30 and TRBJ1-1, with D tentatively TRBD1 (6 bases). Germline loops: CDR1 GTSNPN, CDR2 SVGIG (reference sequence). V was trimmed by 5 bases and J by 1 base, leaving 17 bases between them. CDR3 size: 15 residues. The CDR3 coding sequence is TGTGCCTGGGGGAGAAACAGGGCAAGGAACACTGAAGCTTTCTTT. Protein product: CAWGRNRARNTEAFF.

The V and J genes are TRBV5-8 and TRBJ2-1; D unresolved. Trimming took 2 bases from V and 8 from J, leaving 5 bases between them. Germline CDR1 reads SGHTS; CDR2 reads YDEGEE. The CDR3 is made up of 11 amino acids. The CDR3 spells CASSLEYEQFF. CDR3 bases: TGTGCCAGCAGCTTAGAGTATGAGCAGTTCTTC. The full variable domain, rest sourced from reference TRBV5-8 and TRBJ2-1, is EAGVTQSPTHLIKTRGQQATLRCSPISGHTSVYWYQQALGLGLQFLLWYDEGEERNRGNFPPRFSGRQFPNYSSELNVNALELEDSALYLCASSLEYEQFFGPGTRLTVL.

This rearrangement joins TRBV29-1 to TRBJ1-1; D gene uncertain. V was pared by 4 bases and J by 3 bases, with 9 bases between. The V gene's germline CDR1 is SQVTM and CDR2 ANQGSEA. CDR3 size: 12 residues. CDR3 nucleotides: TGCAGCGTTGGTTACGGTCACACTGAAGCTTTCTTT. Its protein product is CSVGYGHTEAFF.

This chain connects TRBV30 to TRBJ1-1; D gene unclear. The CDR3 totals 12 residues. Trimming pared 3 bases from V and 4 bases from J, leaving 9 bases between. Germline loops: CDR1 GTSNPN, CDR2 SVGIG (reference sequence). The CDR3 nucleotides read TGTGCCTGGAGCGGGGATAGCACTGAAGCTTTCTTT. It yields the protein CAWSGDSTEAFF.

This rearrangement joins TRBV10-3 to TRBJ2-3; 12 nucleotides line up with TRBD2. This CDR3 has 15 amino acids. V lost 6 bases to trimming and J lost 2 bases; unmatched junction nucleotides: 3. The germline V gene encodes CDR1 ENHRY and CDR2 SYGVKD. The CDR3 region is CAIRRLAGATDTQYF. The CDR3 coding sequence is TGTGCCATCAGAAGACTAGCGGGGGCCACAGATACGCAGTATTTT.

This clone has only a few counts. V and J are TRBV27 and TRBJ2-7; 8 bases are shared with TRBD2. The CDR3 totals 15 residues. Trimming at V came to 2 bases and at J to 2 bases, leaving 5 bases not matched to a gene. Germline CDR1 reads MNHEY; CDR2 reads SMNVEV (reference sequence). In nucleotides, the CDR3 is TGTGCCAGCAGTTTAGGGACTAGTAGAACCTACGAGCAGTACTTC. It yields the protein CASSLGTSRTYEQYF.

This clone was observed a handful of times. The chain couples TRBV6-1 to TRBJ2-1; D is possibly TRBD2 (6 bases). V lost 6 bases and J lost 9, with 15 bases in between. The germline V gene encodes CDR1 MNHNS and CDR2 SASEGT. The CDR3 loop spans 13 amino acids. The CDR3 region is CASRSLGSGEQFF. For the CDR3, the DNA is TGTGCCAGCAGGAGCCTCGGGAGCGGTGAGCAGTTCTTC.

The chain has TRBV5-1 and TRBJ2-1, with D possibly being TRBD2 (5 bases). The CDR3 totals 15 residues. Germline V CDR1 and CDR2: SGHRS, YFSETQ. Trimming left V 4 bases short and J 9 bases short, with 20 bases between. Written as DNA, the CDR3 is TGCGCCAGCAGCCCCGAGATGTTGGGAGACACTGAGCAGTTCTTC. Translated: CASSPEMLGDTEQFF.

This chain links TRBV7-2 with TRBJ2-5; 12 bases are a match to TRBD2. J gave up 2 bases and V 5 bases, and 6 bases lay outside the gene matches. The CDR3 has 16 residues. Per germline, CDR1 SGHTA and CDR2 FQGNSA. The CDR3 loop reads CASSRLTSGGQETQYF. For the CDR3, the DNA is TGTGCCAGCAGCCGTTTGACTAGCGGGGGTCAAGAGACCCAGTACTTC.

The rearrangement joins TRBV11-2 to TRBJ1-6; D gene ambiguous. V was clipped by 3 bases and J by 12 bases, with 9 bases between them. The CDR3 has 12 residues. Germline lookup yields CDR1 SGHAT and CDR2 FQNNGV. The CDR3 DNA sequence: TGTGCCAGCAGCTTCCCGGGGAGACCCCTCCACTTT. Residues: CASSFPGRPLHF.